The clone carrying this T cell receptor beta chain appeared a single time. Using immunoSEQ multiplex PCR, the repertoire was profiled, and TCRdb retains in-frame clones only, with some absent. The sample yields around 140,000 clones, 89% seen once. CDR3 length: 14 residues. From germline, CDR1 is SNHLY and CDR2 FYNNEI. Trimming left V 4 bases short and J 1 base short, with 10 bases between. This entry is derived from a study of cytomegalovirus exposure and HLA in healthy donors. On the study more broadly: The 120 validation repertoires, a later analysis reported, used the same platform as the approximately 670 repertoires from the first cohort.

This sequence was found in a woman between 18 and 29 years old in good health and CMV-seronegative. Material for sequencing was PBMCs. The chain links TRBV2 to TRBJ1-1; a weak D match, TRBD1 (5 bases). CDR3 sequence: CASSGRGGNTEAFF. As DNA, the CDR3 is TGTGCCAGCAGTGGGAGGGGAGGGAACACTGAAGCTTTCTTT.